These 15 T cell receptor beta chains came from one sample sequenced in a study of neoadjuvant anti-PD-1 for oral cavity cancer. Here immunoSEQ multiplex PCR was the method, and the copy in TCRdb shows in-frame clones only, minus some. This table holds more than 13,000 clones, about two thirds found once. The source material was PBMCs, sampled before nivolumab (anti-PD-1) treatment. The receptors originated from a person aged 35-80 years with oral cavity squamous cell carcinoma.

The J gene is TRBJ1-2, the V gene TRBV5-4, with 7 bases identical to TRBD1. J gave up 7 bases and V 5 bases, and 14 bases lay outside the gene matches. This CDR3 has 15 amino acids. From germline, CDR1 is SGHNT and CDR2 YYREEE (reference sequence). Here the CDR3 DNA reads TGTGCCAGCAGTATAGAGGGGGCCAGGGCCTCTGGCTACACCTTC. Its protein product is CASSIEGARASGYTF.

This clone showed up just a few times. This sequence joins TRBV13 and TRBJ2-3; D may be TRBD1 or TRBD2 (6 bases each). The V end lost 5 bases, the J end lost 0 bases, and 15 bases lay between the germline ends. The CDR3 contains 16 residues. Germline lookup yields CDR1 PRHDT and CDR2 FYEKMQ (reference sequence). The CDR3 nucleotides read TGTGCCAGCAGCGCTGCCCGGGGGCTTAGCACAGATACGCAGTATTTT. Translation gives CASSAARGLSTDTQYF.

The chain joins TRBV6-5 to TRBJ2-7; TRBD2 agrees at 9 bases. The germline CDR1 and CDR2 sequences are MNHEY and SVGAGI. The trim removed 5 bases at V and 2 bases at J, leaving 4 bases unmatched. The CDR3 length is 14 residues. CDR3 bases: TGTGCCAGCAGTCCAGCGGGGGGCGCCTACGAGCAGTACTTC. The encoded protein is CASSPAGGAYEQYF.

The chain recombines TRBV5-4 with TRBJ2-5, with 11 bases identical to TRBD1. V lost 3 bases, J lost 1 base, and 2 bases stayed unmatched. The CDR3 extends over 15 amino acids. Germline assignment: CDR1 SGHNT and CDR2 YYREEE (reference sequence). In DNA, the CDR3 is TGTGCCAGCAGCTCGGGACAGGGGGTCCAAGAGACCCAGTACTTC. It translates to CASSSGQGVQETQYF.

This rearrangement joins TRBV19 to TRBJ2-3; 8 bases match TRBD2. The ends lost 2 bases at V and 3 bases at J; junction bases unmatched: 4. Germline lookup yields CDR1 LNHDA and CDR2 SQIVND (reference sequence). The CDR3 is made up of 15 amino acids. The CDR3 nucleotides are TGTGCCAGTAGTATAACCCAGCGGGAGACAGATACGCAGTATTTT. It encodes CASSITQRETDTQYF.

The gene calls are TRBV19 and TRBJ1-1; no definite D call. The germline V gene has CDR1 LNHDA and CDR2 SQIVND (reference sequence). V was pared by 2 bases and J by 8 bases, with 15 bases between. This CDR3 spans 14 amino acids. CDR3 bases: TGTGCCAGTAGTATATTGGCAGGTTCGCTGGAAGCTTTCTTT. The encoded protein is CASSILAGSLEAFF.

The chain links TRBV27 to TRBJ1-4, with D maybe TRBD1 (6 bases). Trimming stripped 0 bases from V and 9 bases from J, with 11 bases between. The length of the CDR3 is 14 residues. The V gene's germline CDR1 is MNHEY and CDR2 SMNVEV (reference sequence). The CDR3 protein is CASSLSPGVKKLFF. CDR3 nucleotide sequence: TGTGCCAGCAGTTTATCCCCAGGGGTGAAAAAACTGTTTTTT.

The rearrangement uses TRBV19 and TRBJ1-2, with D unresolved. V was pared by 7 bases and J by 0 bases, with 15 bases between. The CDR3 is 15 residues long. CDR1 is LNHDA, CDR2 SQIVND, per germline (reference sequence). CDR3 loop: CASTPGSATNYGYTF. CDR3 in DNA: TGTGCCAGTACCCCTGGGAGCGCAACTAACTATGGCTACACCTTC.

The V and J genes are TRBV5-1 and TRBJ2-7, with 8 nucleotides matching TRBD1. The CDR3 has 14 residues. CDR1 and CDR2 (germline): SGHRS, YFSETQ. With V trimmed by 3 bases and J by 0 bases, 2 bases remained unmatched. CDR3 in amino acids: CASSSGQGSYEQYF. CDR3 in DNA: TGCGCCAGCAGCTCCGGACAGGGCTCCTACGAGCAGTACTTC.

This chain links TRBV10-2 with TRBJ2-1; 7 nucleotides line up with TRBD2. Germline V gene sequence: CDR1 WSHSY, CDR2 SAAADI. The CDR3 is made up of 14 amino acids. V gave up 6 bases and J gave up 4 bases; unmatched junction bases: 6. CDR3 in DNA: TGCGCCAGCAGAAGCGGGGCACTTTACAATGAGCAGTTCTTC. Amino acids: CASRSGALYNEQFF.

By share, this clone ranks as medium-sized. The chain uses TRBV29-1 and TRBJ1-2, with D uncertain. Germline assignment: CDR1 SQVTM and CDR2 ANQGSEA. Trimming left V 7 bases short and J 8 bases short, with 17 bases between. CDR3 length: 12 amino acids. The CDR3 DNA reads TGCAGCGGATCCACCGGGATCGGCGGCTACACCTTC. Amino acids: CSGSTGIGGYTF.

The genes are TRBV13 and TRBJ1-1; perhaps TRBD1 as D (5 bases). The germline V gene has CDR1 PRHDT and CDR2 FYEKMQ (reference sequence). CDR3 length equals 12 residues. V lost 5 bases and J 11 bases, leaving 15 bases between the germline ends. The CDR3 region has the DNA TGTGCCAGCAGCCCTGAAGGGACGGGTGCTTTCTTT. Amino acids: CASSPEGTGAFF. Drawing the rest from reference TRBV13 and TRBJ1-1, the complete variable domain is AAGVIQSPRHLIKEKRETATLKCYPIPRHDTVYWYQQGPGQDPQFLISFYEKMQSDKGSIPDRFSAQQFSDYHSELNMSSLELGDSALYFCASSPEGTGAFFGQGTRLTVV.

This clone was seen only once. The genes are TRBV5-4 and TRBJ2-2; D possibly corresponds to TRBD2 (7 bases). The CDR3 is 15 residues long. Germline V gives CDR1 SGHNT, CDR2 YYREEE (reference sequence). V lost 2 bases and J 5 bases, leaving 13 bases between the germline ends. For the CDR3, the DNA is TGTGCCAGCAGCTTCCGGGGGGCTGGGACCGGGGAGCTGTTTTTT. Its protein product is CASSFRGAGTGELFF.

The chain is built from TRBV27 and TRBJ1-6; possible D gene TRBD1, 6 bases. CDR1 and CDR2 from the germline V gene are MNHEY and SMNVEV (reference sequence). The CDR3 is 17 amino acids. V was trimmed by 4 bases and J by 0 bases, leaving 13 bases between them. This CDR3 is CASSWGRLASYNSPLHF. Written as DNA, the CDR3 is TGTGCCAGCAGTTGGGGGCGATTGGCCTCCTATAATTCACCCCTCCACTTT.

The chain employs TRBV9 and TRBJ1-1; 7 bases map to TRBD1. The CDR3 has 14 amino acids. The junction had 3 bases not matched to a gene; V was cut back by 3 bases and J by 1 base. From germline, CDR1 is SGDLS and CDR2 YYNGEE. In DNA, the CDR3 is TGTGCCAGCAGCGCGGGACAGCCGAACACTGAAGCTTTCTTT. This codes for CASSAGQPNTEAFF.